This TCR beta chain is from a study of response to subunit inactivated influenza vaccine. CDR1 and CDR2 from the germline V gene are SGHVS and FNYEAQ. The CDR3 totals 13 residues. With 1 base removed from V and 6 bases from J, the gap between germline ends came to 9 bases. Remarks on this clonotype: Its specificity is unknown.

Study conclusions and caveats: Few additional T cells are recruited per seasonal influenza vaccination, authors suggested.

Each CDR3 protein is one row after TCRdb ran MiXCR on the RT-PCR reads. The table lists 500,000 or so distinct CDR3 sequences, 16% of them singletons, with over 2.5% in the top ten. The source is a man aged 45-69 years who received an inactivated influenza vaccine. Sample: CD4+ T cells sorted from PBMCs, taken 23 to 25 months after vaccination. This chain links TRBV7-6 with TRBJ2-5; D possibly corresponds to TRBD2 (6 bases). Written as DNA, the CDR3 is TGTGCCAGCAGCTTAGGGGGGGTAAAGACCCAGTACTTC. Its protein is CASSLGGVKTQYF.